A selection of T cell receptor beta chains follows, all from one sample in a study of cytomegalovirus exposure and HLA in healthy donors. Some clones are missing from TCRdb's copy, which holds only in-frame ones; the method was immunoSEQ multiplex PCR. The sample comprises 150,000 to 200,000 clones, approximately 88% of which are singletons, and 9.5% to 13% rests with the top ten. Specimen: PBMCs. All receptors derive from a man aged 30 to 45 in good health and CMV-seropositive. CDR3s include the opening cysteine and the closing phenylalanine or tryptophan. A D gene is named only where the DNA matches it firmly. Expanded clones get a size class; other rows say once, few or many, or leave the size out.

j_gene	abundance	d_gene	v_gene	CDR3nt	CDR3aa
TRBJ2-3	.	.	TRBV5-6	TGTGCCAGCAGCTTAAGAGGTATCACAGATACGCAGTATTTT	CASSLRGITDTQYF
TRBJ2-5	few	.	TRBV7-6	TGTGCCAGCAGCTTATCCAGGGGAGAGACCCAGTACTTC	CASSLSRGETQYF
TRBJ2-5	.	.	TRBV7-2	TGTGCCAGCAGCGGTCAGGGTGCCGGTAACAAAGGGACCCAGTACTTC	CASSGQGAGNKGTQYF
TRBJ1-2	.	.	TRBV9	TGTGCCAGCAGCCCACCTCCGGAGGGCGGCTACACCTTC	CASSPPPEGGYTF
TRBJ2-7	.	.	TRBV28	TGTGCCAGCAGTTTTAACGGGCTAGCGCCTAGGACGCGCTACGAGCAGTACTTC	CASSFNGLAPRTRYEQYF
TRBJ1-2	.	.	TRBV19	TGTGCCAGCCGAAAGAGCCTCCTCTATGGCTACACCTTC	CASRKSLLYGYTF
TRBJ2-7	medium-sized	.	TRBV21-1	TGTGCCAGCAGGGGACGGGAGGGCTGCGAGCAGTACTTC	CASRGREGCEQYF
TRBJ2-1	.	.	TRBV5-1	TGCGCCAGCAGCTTGGAACTCAATGAGCAGTTCTTC	CASSLELNEQFF
TRBJ2-3	few	TRBD2	TRBV19	TGTGCCAGTAGTCGTAGCGGGATGGGGACAGATACGCAGTATTTT	CASSRSGMGTDTQYF
TRBJ1-1	.	.	TRBV6-5	TGTGCCAGCAGTTACTCGAGAACCGGGAGCACTGAAGCTTTCTTT	CASSYSRTGSTEAFF
TRBJ1-2	.	.	TRBV5-6	TGTGCCAGCAGCCGACCCTTACCAGGGGACTATGGCTACACCTTC	CASSRPLPGDYGYTF
TRBJ2-5	.	.	TRBV5-4	TGTGCCAGCAGCTCCTTTGGGCTAACTAGCTTTGAGACCCAGTACTTC	CASSSFGLTSFETQYF
TRBJ1-4	.	.	TRBV5-4	TGTGCCAGCAGCTTCGACAGACTTAATGAAAAACTGTTTTTT	CASSFDRLNEKLFF
TRBJ1-1	.	.	TRBV9	TGTGCCAGCAGCGGGACAGCTGAAGCTTTCTTT	CASSGTAEAFF
TRBJ1-5	.	TRBD1	TRBV19	TGTGCCAGTAGTATAGTCCCGGGACAGGTAAGCCAGCCCCAGCATTTT	CASSIVPGQVSQPQHF
TRBJ2-4	.	TRBD1	TRBV28	TGTGCCAGCAGTCGTGGACAGGGAAACATTCAGTACTTC	CASSRGQGNIQYF
TRBJ1-1	.	.	TRBV28	TGTGCCAGCAGTTCCCCCCAGGGCTTCACTGAAGCTTTCTTT	CASSSPQGFTEAFF
TRBJ1-2	few	.	TRBV6-5	TGTGCCAGCAGTTACGGGGGCCTCGGGGCCTATGGCTACACCTTC	CASSYGGLGAYGYTF
TRBJ2-7	few	TRBD2	TRBV2	TGTGCCAGCATTCCTAGCGGGAGGGGGAACGAGCAGTACTTC	CASIPSGRGNEQYF
TRBJ1-3	.	TRBD1	TRBV29-1	TGCAGCGCCCGCAGCGGACAGGGGAAAGACACCATATATTTT	CSARSGQGKDTIYF
TRBJ1-2	.	.	TRBV2	TGTGCCAGCTCGACAGACTACTATGGCTACACCTTC	CASSTDYYGYTF
TRBJ1-5	.	TRBD1	TRBV28	TGTGCCAGCAGCCCAGGGACAGGGATTATGGGCAATCAGCCCCAGCATTTT	CASSPGTGIMGNQPQHF